One sample yielded the 7 T cell receptor beta chains listed below, sequenced in a study of cytomegalovirus exposure and HLA in healthy donors. The PCR employed 60 Vbeta primers together with 13 Jbeta primers. Clones were sequenced by immunoSEQ multiplex PCR, and TCRdb holds only the in-frame ones, with some missing. This repertoire shows about 110,000 clones, around four fifths found once; its top ten account for 5.5% to 7%. Sequenced: PBMCs. The receptors were gathered from a man in his thirties or forties in good health and CMV-seropositive.

The chain recombines TRBV30 with TRBJ2-3; TRBD1 aligns across 10 bases. V was pared by 3 bases and J by 6 bases, with 9 bases of the junction left unmatched. This CDR3 spans 15 amino acids. Germline lookup yields CDR1 GTSNPN and CDR2 SVGIG (reference sequence). CDR3 nucleotides: TGTGCCTGGAGGGGGATGGGACAGGGGTGGGATACGCAGTATTTT. It codes for CAWRGMGQGWDTQYF.

CDR3 in amino acids: CASRPQGSETQYF. CDR3 nucleotides: TGTGCCAGCAGACCACAGGGGTCAGAGACCCAGTACTTC. The J gene is TRBJ2-5, the V gene TRBV6-5, with TRBD1 matching 7 bases. The junction had 5 bases not matched to a gene; V was cut back by 6 bases and J by 4 bases. The germline gives CDR1 MNHEY, CDR2 SVGAGI. CDR3 length equals 13 residues.

The chain couples TRBV5-1 to TRBJ2-7; 10 bases fit TRBD2. The CDR3 is 15 residues long. CDR1 and CDR2 from the germline V gene are SGHRS and YFSETQ. Losses at the gene ends were 4 bases for V and 7 bases for J; bases not matched to a gene: 11. This CDR3 reads CASSPGLAGEGEQYF. The CDR3 DNA sequence: TGCGCCAGCAGCCCCGGGCTAGCGGGGGAAGGTGAGCAGTACTTC.

CDR3 coding DNA: TGTGCCAGTACCCCGAAAGCGGTCTGGGATGAGCAGTTCTTC. It translates to CASTPKAVWDEQFF. This sequence joins TRBV19 and TRBJ2-1, with D maybe TRBD2 (5 bases). The germline V gene has CDR1 LNHDA and CDR2 SQIVND (reference sequence). Trimming pared 7 bases from V and 8 bases from J, leaving 18 bases between. This CDR3 is built from 14 residues.

This clone was observed a single time. The CDR3 loop reads CASSPRVGGELFF. The CDR3 DNA reads as TGTGCCAGCAGTCCCAGGGTTGGCGGGGAGCTGTTTTTT. The chain employs TRBV27 and TRBJ2-2, with D maybe TRBD1 (5 bases). V was cut by 5 bases and J by 7 bases, with 11 bases left in between. The germline V gene has CDR1 MNHEY and CDR2 SMNVEV (reference sequence). This CDR3 has 13 amino acids.

As DNA, the CDR3 is TGTGCCAGCAGGGAGTGGACGGGGGGTAGGGAGACCCAGTACTTC. Its protein product is CASREWTGGRETQYF. This chain uses TRBV27 with TRBJ2-5, with TRBD2 matching 7 bases. The CDR3 totals 15 residues. Germline trimming cut 6 bases from V and 5 bases from J; bases unmatched to any gene: 12. Germline assignment: CDR1 MNHEY and CDR2 SMNVEV (reference sequence).

The chain employs TRBV11-2 and TRBJ1-2; D is uncertain. CDR1 is SGHAT, CDR2 FQNNGV, per germline. Trimming pared 1 base from V and 2 bases from J, leaving 8 bases between. This CDR3 contains 14 residues. CDR3 in DNA: TGTGCCAGCAGCTTAGCCGGACTGAACTATGGCTACACCTTC. Protein product: CASSLAGLNYGYTF.